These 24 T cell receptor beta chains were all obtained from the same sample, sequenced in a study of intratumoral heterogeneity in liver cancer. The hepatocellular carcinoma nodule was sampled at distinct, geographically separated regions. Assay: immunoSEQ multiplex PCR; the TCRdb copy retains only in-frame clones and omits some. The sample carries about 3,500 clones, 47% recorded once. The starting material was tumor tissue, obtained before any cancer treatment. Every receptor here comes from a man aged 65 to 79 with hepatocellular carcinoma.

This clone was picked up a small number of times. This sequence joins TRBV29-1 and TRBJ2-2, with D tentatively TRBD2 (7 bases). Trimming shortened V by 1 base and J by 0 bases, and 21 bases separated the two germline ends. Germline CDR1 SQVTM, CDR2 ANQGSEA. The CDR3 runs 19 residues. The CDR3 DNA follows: TGCAGCGTTGAAGGGGTAACCGGGGGGCCGTTCGCGAACACCGGGGAGCTGTTTTTT. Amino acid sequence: CSVEGVTGGPFANTGELFF.

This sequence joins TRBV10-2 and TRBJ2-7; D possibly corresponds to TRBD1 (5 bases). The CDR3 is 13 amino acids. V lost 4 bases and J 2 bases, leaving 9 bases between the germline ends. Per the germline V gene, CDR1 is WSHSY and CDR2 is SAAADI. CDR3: CASSGGGTYEQYV. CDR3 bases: TGCGCCAGCAGTGGGGGCGGAACCTACGAGCAGTACGTC.

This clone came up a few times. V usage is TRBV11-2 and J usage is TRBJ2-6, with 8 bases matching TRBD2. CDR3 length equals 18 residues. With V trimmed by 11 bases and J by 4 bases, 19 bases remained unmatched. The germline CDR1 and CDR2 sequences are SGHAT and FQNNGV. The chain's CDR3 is CARRFGGRGAGGANVLTF. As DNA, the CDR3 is TGTGCCCGCCGCTTCGGCGGGCGGGGGGCAGGGGGGGCCAACGTCCTGACTTTC.

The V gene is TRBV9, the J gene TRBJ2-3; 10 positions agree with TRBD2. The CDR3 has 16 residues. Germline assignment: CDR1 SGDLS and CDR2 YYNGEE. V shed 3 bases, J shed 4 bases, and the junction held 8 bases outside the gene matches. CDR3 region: CASSAEGAGGPDTQYF. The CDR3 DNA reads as TGTGCCAGCAGCGCCGAGGGAGCGGGGGGGCCAGATACGCAGTATTTT.

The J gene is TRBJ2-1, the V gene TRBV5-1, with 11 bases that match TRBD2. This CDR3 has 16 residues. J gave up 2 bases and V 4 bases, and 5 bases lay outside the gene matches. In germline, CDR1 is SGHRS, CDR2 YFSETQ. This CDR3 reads CASSMTSGATYNEQFF. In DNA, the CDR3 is TGCGCCAGCAGCATGACTAGCGGGGCCACCTACAATGAGCAGTTCTTC.

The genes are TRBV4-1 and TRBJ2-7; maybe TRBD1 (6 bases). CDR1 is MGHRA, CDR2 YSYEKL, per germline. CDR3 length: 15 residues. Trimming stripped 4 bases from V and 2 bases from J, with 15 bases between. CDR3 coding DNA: TGCGCCAGCAGCCTCATACAAGGACAGCCCTACGAGCAGTACTTC. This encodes CASSLIQGQPYEQYF.

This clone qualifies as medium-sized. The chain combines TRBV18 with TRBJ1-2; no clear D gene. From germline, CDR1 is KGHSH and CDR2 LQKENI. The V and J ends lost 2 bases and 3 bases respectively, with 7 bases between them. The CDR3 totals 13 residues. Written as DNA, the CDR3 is TGTGCCAGCTCACCAGACGGCTACTATGGCTACACCTTC. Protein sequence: CASSPDGYYGYTF.

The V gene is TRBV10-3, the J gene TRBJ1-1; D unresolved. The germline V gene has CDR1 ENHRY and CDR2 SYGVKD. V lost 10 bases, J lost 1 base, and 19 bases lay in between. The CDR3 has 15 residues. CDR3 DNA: TGTGCCACCACCCGAGGGAGGATCTCGAACACTGAAGCTTTCTTT. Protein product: CATTRGRISNTEAFF.

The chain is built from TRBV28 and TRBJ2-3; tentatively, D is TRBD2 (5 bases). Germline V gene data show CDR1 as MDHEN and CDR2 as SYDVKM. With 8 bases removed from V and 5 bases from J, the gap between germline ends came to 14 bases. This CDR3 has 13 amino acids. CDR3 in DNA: TGTGCCAGCGTACCGGGAATTGAAGATACGCAGTATTTT. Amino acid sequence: CASVPGIEDTQYF. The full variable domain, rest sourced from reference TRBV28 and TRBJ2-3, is DVKVTQSSRYLVKRTGEKVFLECVQDMDHENMFWYRQDPGLGLRLIYFSYDVKMKEKGDIPEGYSVSREKKERFSLILESASTNQTSMYLCASVPGIEDTQYFGPGTRLTVL.

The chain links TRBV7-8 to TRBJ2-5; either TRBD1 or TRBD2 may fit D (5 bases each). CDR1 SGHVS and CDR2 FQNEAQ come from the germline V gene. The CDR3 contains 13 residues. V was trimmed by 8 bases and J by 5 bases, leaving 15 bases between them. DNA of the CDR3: TGTGCCAGCGAGGGGCTTTGGGACGAGACCCAGTACTTC. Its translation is CASEGLWDETQYF.

CDR3 bases: TGCAGCGTTCAGGACAGCTACGAGCAGTACTTC. This sequence encodes CSVQDSYEQYF. This chain links TRBV29-1 with TRBJ2-7, with D perhaps matching TRBD1 (6 bases). V lost 5 bases, J lost 3 bases, and 8 bases lay in between. Germline loops: CDR1 SQVTM, CDR2 ANQGSEA. The CDR3 runs 11 residues.

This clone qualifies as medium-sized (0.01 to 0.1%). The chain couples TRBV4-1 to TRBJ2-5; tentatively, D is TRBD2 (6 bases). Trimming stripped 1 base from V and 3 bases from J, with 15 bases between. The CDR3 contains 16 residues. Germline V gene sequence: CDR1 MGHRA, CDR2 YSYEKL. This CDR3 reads CASSQAPGGVEETQYF. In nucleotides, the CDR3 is TGCGCCAGCAGCCAAGCCCCCGGCGGGGTGGAAGAGACCCAGTACTTC.

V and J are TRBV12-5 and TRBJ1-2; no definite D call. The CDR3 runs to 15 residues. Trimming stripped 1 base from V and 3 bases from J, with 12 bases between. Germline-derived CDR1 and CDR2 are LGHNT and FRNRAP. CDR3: CASGLAPPGDYGYTF. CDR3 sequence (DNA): TGTGCTAGTGGTTTGGCCCCCCCTGGGGACTATGGCTACACCTTC.

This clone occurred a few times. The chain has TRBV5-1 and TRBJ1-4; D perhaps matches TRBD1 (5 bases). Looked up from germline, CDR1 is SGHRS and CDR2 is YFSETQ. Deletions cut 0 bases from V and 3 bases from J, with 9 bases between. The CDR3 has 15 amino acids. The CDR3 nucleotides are TGCGCCAGCAGCTTGGGAGGGGCTGCTAATGAAAAACTGTTTTTT. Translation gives CASSLGGAANEKLFF.

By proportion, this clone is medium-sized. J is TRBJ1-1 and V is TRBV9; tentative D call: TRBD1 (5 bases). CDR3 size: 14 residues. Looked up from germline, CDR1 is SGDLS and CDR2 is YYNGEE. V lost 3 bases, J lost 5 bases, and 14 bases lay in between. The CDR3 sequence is CASSASWGGTEAFF. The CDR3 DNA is TGTGCCAGCAGCGCCTCATGGGGGGGAACTGAAGCTTTCTTT.

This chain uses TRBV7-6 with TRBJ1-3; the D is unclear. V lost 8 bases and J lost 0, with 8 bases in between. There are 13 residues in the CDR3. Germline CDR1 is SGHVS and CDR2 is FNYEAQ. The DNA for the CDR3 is TGTGCCAGCTCGGGCGTCTCTGGAAACACCATATATTTT. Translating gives CASSGVSGNTIYF.

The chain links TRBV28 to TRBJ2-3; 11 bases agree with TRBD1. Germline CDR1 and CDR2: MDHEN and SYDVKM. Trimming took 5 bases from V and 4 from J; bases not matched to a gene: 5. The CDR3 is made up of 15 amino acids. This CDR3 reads CASSHRTGGADTQYF. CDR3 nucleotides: TGTGCCAGCAGTCATCGGACAGGGGGCGCAGATACGCAGTATTTT. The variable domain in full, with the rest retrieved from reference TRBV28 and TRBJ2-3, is DVKVTQSSRYLVKRTGEKVFLECVQDMDHENMFWYRQDPGLGLRLIYFSYDVKMKEKGDIPEGYSVSREKKERFSLILESASTNQTSMYLCASSHRTGGADTQYFGPGTRLTVL.

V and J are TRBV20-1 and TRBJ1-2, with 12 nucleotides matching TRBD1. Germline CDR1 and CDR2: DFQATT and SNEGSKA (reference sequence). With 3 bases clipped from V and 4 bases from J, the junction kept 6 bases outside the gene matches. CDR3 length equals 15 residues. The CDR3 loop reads CSASPGQGASYGYTF. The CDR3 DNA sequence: TGCAGTGCTAGTCCGGGACAGGGGGCCTCCTATGGCTACACCTTC.

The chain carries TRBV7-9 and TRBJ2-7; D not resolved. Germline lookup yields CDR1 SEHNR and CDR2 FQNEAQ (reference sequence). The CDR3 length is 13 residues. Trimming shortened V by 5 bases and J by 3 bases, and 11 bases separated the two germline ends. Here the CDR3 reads CASSADGLYEQYV. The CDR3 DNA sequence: TGTGCCAGCAGCGCGGACGGCCTCTACGAGCAGTACGTC.

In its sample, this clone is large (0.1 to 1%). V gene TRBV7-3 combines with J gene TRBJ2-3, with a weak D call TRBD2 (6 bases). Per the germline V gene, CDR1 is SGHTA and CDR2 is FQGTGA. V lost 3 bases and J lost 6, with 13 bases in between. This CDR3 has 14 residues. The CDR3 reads CASSLTGLGDTQYF. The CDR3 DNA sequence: TGTGCCAGCAGCTTGACGGGACTTGGGGATACGCAGTATTTT.

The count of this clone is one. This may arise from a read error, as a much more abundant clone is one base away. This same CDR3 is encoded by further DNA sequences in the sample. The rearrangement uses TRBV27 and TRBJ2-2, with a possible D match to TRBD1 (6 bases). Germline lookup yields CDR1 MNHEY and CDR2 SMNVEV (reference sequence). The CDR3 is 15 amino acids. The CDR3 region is CASTPGTFNTGELFF. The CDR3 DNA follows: TGTGCCAGCACCCCCGGGACATTTAACACTGGGGAGCTGTTTTTT.

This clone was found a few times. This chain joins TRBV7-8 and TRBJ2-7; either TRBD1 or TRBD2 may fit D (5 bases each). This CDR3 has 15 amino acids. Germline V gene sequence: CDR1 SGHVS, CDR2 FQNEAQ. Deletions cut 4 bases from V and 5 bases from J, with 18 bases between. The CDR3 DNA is TGTGCCAGCAGCTACTCGGGGCCGGATTTTGACGAGCAGTACGTC. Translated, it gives CASSYSGPDFDEQYV.

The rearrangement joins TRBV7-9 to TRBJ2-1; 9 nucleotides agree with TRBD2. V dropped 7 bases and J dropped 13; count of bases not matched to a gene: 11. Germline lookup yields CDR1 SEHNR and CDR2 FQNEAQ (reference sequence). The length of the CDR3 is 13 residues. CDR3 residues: CASILSGGYEQFF. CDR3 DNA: TGTGCCAGCATCCTAAGCGGGGGGTACGAACAGTTCTTC.

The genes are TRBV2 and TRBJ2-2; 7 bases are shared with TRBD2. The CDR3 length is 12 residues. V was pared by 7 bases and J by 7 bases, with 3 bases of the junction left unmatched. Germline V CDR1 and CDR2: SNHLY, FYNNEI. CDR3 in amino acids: CASISGIGELFF. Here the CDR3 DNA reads TGTGCCAGCATAAGCGGGATCGGGGAGCTGTTTTTT.